This TCR beta chain is from a study of blood T cell repertoires in COVID-19. About the study: T cells, B-cell-depleted T cells, or PBMCs provided the cDNA or gDNA that served as material.

Per the authors' pipeline: Reference gene primer amplification yielded estimated nucleated cell counts. Clones were sequenced by immunoSEQ multiplex PCR, and TCRdb holds only the in-frame ones, with some missing. That table gives V, J and clone size, and the DNA gave D and trimming. The table lists 250,000 or so clones, 85% to 90% of them singletons. The Seattle patients, enrolled during active infection, were followed longitudinally. Germline V gives CDR1 MNHEY, CDR2 SVGAGI. The CDR3 loop spans 14 amino acids. The ends were cut back, 7 bases at V and 0 bases at J, with 12 bases in the middle. Specimen: peripheral blood. This receptor was identified in a woman between 55 and 75 years old with COVID-19, enrolled during active disease. The chain is built from TRBV6-5 and TRBJ1-2, with D possibly matching TRBD1 (6 bases). CDR3 residues: CASKRDNANYGYTF. The CDR3 bases are TGTGCCAGCAAAAGGGACAACGCTAACTATGGCTACACCTTC.